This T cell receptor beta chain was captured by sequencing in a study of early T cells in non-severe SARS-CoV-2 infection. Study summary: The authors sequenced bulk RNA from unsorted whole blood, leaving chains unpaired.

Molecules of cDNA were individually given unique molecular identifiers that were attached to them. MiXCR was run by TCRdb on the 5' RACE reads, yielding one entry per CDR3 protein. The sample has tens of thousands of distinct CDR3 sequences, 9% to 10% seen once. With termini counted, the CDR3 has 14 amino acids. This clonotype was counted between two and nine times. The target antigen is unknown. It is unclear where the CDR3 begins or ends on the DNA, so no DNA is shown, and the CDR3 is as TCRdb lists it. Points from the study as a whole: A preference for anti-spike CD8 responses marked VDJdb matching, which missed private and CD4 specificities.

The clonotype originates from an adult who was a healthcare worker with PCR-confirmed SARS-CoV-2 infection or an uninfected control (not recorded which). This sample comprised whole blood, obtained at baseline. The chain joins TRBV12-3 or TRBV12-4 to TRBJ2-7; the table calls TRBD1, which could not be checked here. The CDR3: CASSFFGQGYEQYF.